The 11 T cell receptor beta chains listed next were all sequenced from one sample in a study of CD8 T cells in ankylosing spondylitis. Each CDR3 protein gets one entry after TCRdb re-called the 5' RACE reads with MiXCR. The sample has under 250,000 distinct CDR3 sequences, roughly 26% seen once. Sequences were obtained from blood, either unsorted or a sorted T cell fraction (not recorded which). The receptors come from a male donor with ankylosing spondylitis or in good health (not recorded which).

On this clonotype: This may be a read error: a much more frequent sequence differs by one nucleotide. This chain uses TRBV5-4 with TRBJ2-7; 11 positions agree with TRBD1. With 4 bases clipped from V and 2 bases from J, the junction kept 2 bases outside the gene matches. This CDR3 contains 14 residues. Looked up from germline, CDR1 is SGHNT and CDR2 is YYREEE (reference sequence). DNA of the CDR3: TGTGCCAGCAGCCGGACAGGGGGCCCCTACGAGCAGTACTTC. Protein product: CASSRTGGPYEQYF.

This clonotype was detected a few times. The genes are TRBV4-1 and TRBJ2-3; 7 nucleotides line up with TRBD1. This CDR3 spans 18 amino acids. Germline loops: CDR1 MGHRA, CDR2 YSYEKL. V trimming: 0 bases; J trimming: 3 bases; junction bases outside the gene matches: 12. The CDR3 is CASSQDYPGQYLTDTQYF. The CDR3, as DNA: TGCGCCAGCAGCCAAGATTATCCGGGACAGTATCTGACAGATACGCAGTATTTT.

The rearrangement links TRBV20-1 to TRBJ2-3, with 7 bases matching TRBD1. CDR3 size: 16 residues. With V trimmed by 5 bases and J by 3 bases, 14 bases remained unmatched. The germline V gene encodes CDR1 DFQATT and CDR2 SNEGSKA (reference sequence). The CDR3 DNA reads TGCAGTGCTGTCCACAGACAGGGTTCGATGACAGATACGCAGTATTTT. Translated, it gives CSAVHRQGSMTDTQYF.

Ten or more counts support this clonotype. This chain uses TRBV20-1 with TRBJ2-2; no firm D call. This CDR3 region has 14 residues. CDR1 and CDR2 from the germline V gene are DFQATT and SNEGSKA (reference sequence). The V end lost 4 bases, the J end lost 0 bases, and 9 bases lay between the germline ends. CDR3 protein: CSATEFSNTGELFF. In nucleotides, the CDR3 is TGCAGTGCTACTGAGTTCTCGAACACCGGGGAGCTGTTTTTT.

This clonotype was counted at least ten times. V is TRBV27 and J is TRBJ1-1; the match to TRBD1 covers 11 bases. CDR3 length: 15 residues. The V gene's germline CDR1 is MNHEY and CDR2 SMNVEV (reference sequence). V lost 5 bases to trimming and J lost 5 bases; unmatched junction nucleotides: 7. CDR3 bases: TGTGCCAGCAGTCACCGGGACAGGGGGAGGACTGAAGCTTTCTTT. The encoded protein is CASSHRDRGRTEAFF.

This clonotype was counted ten times or more. V is TRBV2 and J is TRBJ2-1; tentatively, D is TRBD2 (5 bases). The germline V gene has CDR1 SNHLY and CDR2 FYNNEI. CDR3 length: 13 residues. Trimming shortened V by 7 bases and J by 9 bases, and 16 bases separated the two germline ends. The CDR3 loop is CASTPRAGREQFF. Here the CDR3 DNA reads TGTGCCAGCACCCCGCGTGCGGGTCGTGAGCAGTTCTTC. Filled out from reference TRBV2 and TRBJ2-1, the complete variable domain reads EPEVTQTPSHQVTQMGQEVILRCVPISNHLYFYWYRQILGQKVEFLVSFYNNEISEKSEIFDDQFSVERPDGSNFTLKIRSTKLEDSAMYFCASTPRAGREQFFGPGTRLTVL.

As concerns this clonotype: This may be a read error, as it is one base from a much larger clone. The chain carries TRBV29-1 and TRBJ2-1, with 9 bases identical to TRBD2. V shed 1 base and J 6 bases; nucleotides not matched to a gene: 4. CDR1 is SQVTM and CDR2 is ANQGSEA in the germline V gene. CDR3 length equals 14 residues. Here the CDR3 DNA reads TGCAGCGTTGAAGGCGGGAGGGCCGCCAATGAGCAGTTCTTC. It codes for CSVEGGRAANEQFF.

J is TRBJ2-1 and V is TRBV29-1; 7 positions agree with TRBD1. Trimming took 3 bases from V and 3 from J; bases not matched to a gene: 11. Germline assignment: CDR1 SQVTM and CDR2 ANQGSEA. The CDR3 has 16 residues. CDR3 bases: TGCAGCGTTGATAATCCTGCCAGGGGGATCTACAATGAGCAGTTCTTC. Translated: CSVDNPARGIYNEQFF.

This clonotype was recorded a few times. The V call is TRBV6-1, the J call TRBJ2-7; 8 bases map to TRBD1. Germline values: CDR1 MNHNS, CDR2 SASEGT. With V trimmed by 6 bases and J by 1 base, 8 bases remained unmatched. CDR3 length: 15 residues. The CDR3: CASRSPGGASYEQYF. The CDR3 nucleotides read TGTGCCAGCAGGTCCCCAGGGGGCGCTTCCTACGAGCAGTACTTC.

This clonotype has ten or more counts. In nucleotides, the CDR3 is TGTGCCAGCAGGCCCAACCCAGGAAGGAGCAATCAGCCCCAGCATTTT. It codes for CASRPNPGRSNQPQHF. The genes are TRBV6-1 and TRBJ1-5; no firm D call. V lost 6 bases and J 1 base, leaving 16 bases between the germline ends. From germline, CDR1 is MNHNS and CDR2 SASEGT. This CDR3 spans 16 amino acids.

This clonotype was seen a handful of times. CDR3 loop: CSVLAGGPQTLTYYEQYF. The CDR3 DNA is TGCAGCGTCCTAGCGGGAGGGCCCCAAACGCTAACCTACTACGAGCAGTACTTC. The gene calls are TRBV29-1 and TRBJ2-7, with 12 bases fitting TRBD2. Trimming at V came to 6 bases and at J to 3 bases, leaving 18 bases not matched to a gene. The germline V gene encodes CDR1 SQVTM and CDR2 ANQGSEA. This CDR3 comprises 18 residues.